What follows are 24 T cell receptor beta chains derived from one specimen sequenced in a study of blood T cell repertoires in COVID-19. The protocol was immunoSEQ multiplex PCR, while the TCRdb copy is restricted to in-frame clones and leaves out a portion. The sample contains some 490,000 clones, approximately 91% of which appear only once. The specimen was PBMCs or T cells enriched from blood (not recorded which). These receptors all stem from a woman aged 55-69 years who had recovered from COVID-19.

V usage is TRBV7-6 and J usage is TRBJ1-2; 10 positions match TRBD1. The V gene end was trimmed by 0 bases and the J gene end by 6 bases; junction bases not matched to a gene: 1. The CDR3 extends over 14 amino acids. Germline lookup yields CDR1 SGHVS and CDR2 FNYEAQ. The CDR3 region is CASSLAGQGNGYTF. The CDR3 DNA is TGTGCCAGCAGCTTAGCGGGACAGGGGAATGGCTACACCTTC.

In this sample, this clone turned up many times. V gene TRBV2 combines with J gene TRBJ2-1; D is ambiguous. The CDR3 totals 15 residues. Germline V gene sequence: CDR1 SNHLY, CDR2 FYNNEI. V shed 1 base and J shed 0 bases, with 7 bases lying between them. CDR3 coding DNA: TGTGCCAGCAGTGAAGGATTGAGCTCCTACAATGAGCAGTTCTTC. Protein: CASSEGLSSYNEQFF.

This clone was seen a handful of times. The chain combines TRBV2 with TRBJ1-5; 7 bases fit TRBD1. The germline gives CDR1 SNHLY, CDR2 FYNNEI. Trimming took 6 bases from V and 4 from J; bases not matched to a gene: 6. This CDR3 has 14 amino acids. The CDR3 DNA follows: TGTGCCAGCAGGGAGACAGGGAGGAATCAGCCCCAGCATTTT. It yields the protein CASRETGRNQPQHF.

The chain couples TRBV6-5 to TRBJ1-4; D possibly corresponds to TRBD1 (5 bases). CDR3 length: 14 residues. V was cut by 7 bases and J by 8 bases, with 17 bases left in between. Germline CDR1 is MNHEY and CDR2 is SVGAGI. This chain's CDR3 is CASIGGGSEEKLFF. DNA of the CDR3: TGTGCCAGCATCGGCGGGGGTTCTGAAGAAAAACTGTTTTTT.

CDR3 sequence reads: CASSVWQASNGELFF. In DNA form, the CDR3 reads TGTGCCAGCAGTGTATGGCAGGCGTCAAACGGGGAGCTGTTTTTT. The chain is built from TRBV2 and TRBJ2-2; the D is unclear. In germline, CDR1 is SNHLY, CDR2 FYNNEI. This CDR3 is 15 amino acids long. The ends were cut back, 4 bases at V and 7 bases at J, with 16 bases in the middle.

The chain links TRBV5-1 to TRBJ2-5, with D tentatively TRBD1 (6 bases). Germline CDR1 reads SGHRS; CDR2 reads YFSETQ. The V end lost 4 bases, the J end lost 5 bases, and 12 bases lay between the germline ends. This CDR3 comprises 13 residues. CDR3 region: CASSIPGAETQYF. The CDR3 coding sequence is TGCGCCAGCAGCATCCCAGGGGCGGAGACCCAGTACTTC. The whole variable domain, remainder taken from reference TRBV5-1 and TRBJ2-5, is KAGVTQTPRYLIKTRGQQVTLSCSPISGHRSVSWYQQTPGQGLQFLFEYFSETQRNKGNFPGRFSGRQFSNSRSEMNVSTLELGDSALYLCASSIPGAETQYFGPGTRLLVL.

This rearrangement joins TRBV5-6 to TRBJ2-7, with 9 bases that match TRBD2. The CDR3 runs to 15 residues. Germline V gene sequence: CDR1 SGHDT, CDR2 YYEEEE. The V and J ends lost 4 bases and 4 bases, in that order; junction bases with no gene match: 9. The DNA for the CDR3 is TGTGCCAGCAGCCCGCCGGGACTAGCTGGATACGAGCAGTACGTC. Its translation is CASSPPGLAGYEQYV.

The chain employs TRBV14 and TRBJ1-2; a weak D match, TRBD1 (6 bases). CDR3 length: 17 amino acids. The V and J ends lost 1 base and 0 bases respectively, with 15 bases between them. CDR1 and CDR2 from the germline V gene are SGHDN and FVKESK. CDR3 sequence: CASSQVTPGGTNYGYTF. The CDR3 DNA is TGTGCCAGCAGCCAAGTAACCCCGGGGGGCACTAACTATGGCTACACCTTC.

The chain employs TRBV5-4 and TRBJ2-3, with D possibly matching TRBD1 (5 bases). CDR3 length: 13 residues. Germline CDR1 SGHNT, CDR2 YYREEE (reference sequence). With 3 bases removed from V and 2 bases from J, the gap between germline ends came to 7 bases. CDR3 in amino acids: CASSSTATDTQYF. The CDR3 DNA follows: TGTGCCAGCAGCTCGACAGCCACAGATACGCAGTATTTT. Combining the CDR3 with reference TRBV5-4 and TRBJ2-3 gives the whole variable domain ETGVTQSPTHLIKTRGQQVTLRCSSQSGHNTVSWYQQALGQGPQFIFQYYREEENGRGNFPPRFSGLQFPNYSSELNVNALELDDSALYLCASSSTATDTQYFGPGTRLTVL.

This clone was observed a single time. The chain links TRBV11-2 to TRBJ2-3; tentatively, D is TRBD1 (6 bases). Trimming stripped 5 bases from V and 1 base from J, with 16 bases between. CDR1 is SGHAT and CDR2 is FQNNGV in the germline V gene. This CDR3 comprises 16 residues. As DNA, the CDR3 is TGTGCCAGCAGCCCTGGGGGCAGGGGAGGCACAGATACGCAGTATTTT. This gives the protein CASSPGGRGGTDTQYF.

The chain carries TRBV3-1 (or the pseudogene TRBV3-2) and TRBJ1-4, with D unresolved. Trimming took 2 bases from V and 6 from J, leaving 4 bases between them. Per the germline V gene, CDR1 is LGHDT and CDR2 is YNNKEL (reference sequence). The CDR3 totals 12 residues. Here the CDR3 DNA reads TGTGCCAGCAGCCAAAGCGATGAAAAACTGTTTTTT. The encoded protein is CASSQSDEKLFF.

The chain is built from TRBV27 and TRBJ1-4, with 8 bases lining up with TRBD1. The V segment lost 7 bases and the J segment 7 bases; nucleotides outside the gene matches: 14. Germline CDR1 reads MNHEY; CDR2 reads SMNVEV (reference sequence). This CDR3 has 16 residues. The CDR3 DNA reads as TGTGCCAGCACCCCTTTAGGCAGGGGGCGAGGTGAAAAACTGTTTTTT. Protein sequence: CASTPLGRGRGEKLFF.

J is TRBJ1-1 and V is TRBV4-1; D gene ambiguous. Looked up from germline, CDR1 is MGHRA and CDR2 is YSYEKL. V was clipped by 1 base and J by 4 bases, with 10 bases between them. The length of the CDR3 is 14 residues. The CDR3 DNA sequence: TGCGCCAGCAGCCAAGGTGGTAGAGGCACTGAAGCTTTCTTT. The encoded protein is CASSQGGRGTEAFF.

The V and J genes are TRBV4-1 and TRBJ1-3, with D perhaps TRBD1 (6 bases). From germline, CDR1 is MGHRA and CDR2 YSYEKL. Trimming removed 4 bases at V and 2 bases at J, with 18 bases between. The CDR3 sequence is 17 residues long. This CDR3 is CASSPHRGPGAGNTIYF. The CDR3 DNA sequence: TGCGCCAGCAGCCCCCACCGCGGGCCAGGGGCTGGAAACACCATATATTTT.

J is TRBJ2-2 and V is TRBV14; TRBD1 aligns across 9 bases. The CDR3 length is 17 residues. The germline gives CDR1 SGHDN, CDR2 FVKESK. Trimming cost V 1 base and J 4 bases; bases outside gene matches: 7. The CDR3 region has the DNA TGTGCCAGCAGCCAAGTTCTGGGACAGGGAAGCACCGGGGAGCTGTTTTTT. Translation gives CASSQVLGQGSTGELFF. The whole variable domain, remainder taken from reference TRBV14 and TRBJ2-2, is EAGVTQFPSHSVIEKGQTVTLRCDPISGHDNLYWYRRVMGKEIKFLLHFVKESKQDESGMPNNRFLAERTGGTYSTLKVQPAELEDSGVYFCASSQVLGQGSTGELFFGEGSRLTVL.

The J gene is TRBJ2-3, the V gene TRBV5-1; 7 nucleotides agree with TRBD2. The CDR3 has 15 residues. CDR1 and CDR2 (germline): SGHRS, YFSETQ. The ends lost 5 bases at V and 2 bases at J; junction bases unmatched: 8. This CDR3 is CASRFGTTFTDTQYF. DNA of the CDR3: TGCGCCAGCAGGTTCGGGACTACCTTCACAGATACGCAGTATTTT.

This sequence joins TRBV27 and TRBJ2-7, with 12 bases fitting TRBD1. CDR3 length equals 15 residues. Germline V gene sequence: CDR1 MNHEY, CDR2 SMNVEV (reference sequence). J lost 4 bases, V lost 6 bases, and 7 bases had no gene match. CDR3: CASSAGQGAGYEQYF. The CDR3 region has the DNA TGTGCCAGCAGCGCGGGACAGGGGGCTGGGTACGAGCAGTACTTC.

This chain links TRBV6-5 with TRBJ1-5; D might be TRBD1 (5 bases). This CDR3 has 15 residues. Germline values: CDR1 MNHEY, CDR2 SVGAGI. V lost 8 bases to trimming and J lost 3 bases, with 17 bases between them. Here the CDR3 DNA reads TGTGCCAGCCTCTGGGCCCCTGGGGCCAATCAGCCCCAGCATTTT. Amino acids: CASLWAPGANQPQHF.

The chain has TRBV6-6 and TRBJ2-2, with 7 bases fitting TRBD1. Germline values: CDR1 MNHNY, CDR2 SVGAGI (reference sequence). The CDR3 extends over 15 amino acids. Losses at the gene ends were 2 bases for V and 4 bases for J; bases not matched to a gene: 4. CDR3 sequence: CASSYDRAGTGELFF. CDR3 DNA: TGTGCCAGCAGTTACGACAGGGCGGGCACCGGGGAGCTGTTTTTT.

This clone has just a few counts. Different DNA sequences within this sample yield the same CDR3. This chain uses TRBV7-9 with TRBJ1-2; 8 bases are shared with TRBD1. Germline V gene sequence: CDR1 SEHNR, CDR2 FQNEAQ (reference sequence). The CDR3 sequence is 13 residues long. Germline trimming cut 5 bases from V and 4 bases from J; bases unmatched to any gene: 3. The CDR3 sequence is CASSRQGSYGYTF. CDR3 sequence (DNA): TGTGCCAGCAGCCGACAGGGGAGCTATGGCTACACCTTC. The full variable domain, rest sourced from reference TRBV7-9 and TRBJ1-2, is DTGVSQNPRHKITKRGQNVTFRCDPISEHNRLYWYRQTLGQGPEFLTYFQNEAQLEKSRLLSDRFSAERPKGSFSTLEIQRTEQGDSAMYLCASSRQGSYGYTFGSGTRLTVV.

This clone appeared a single time. The chain is built from TRBV2 and TRBJ1-5; D remains ambiguous. Trimming shortened V by 4 bases and J by 3 bases, and 16 bases separated the two germline ends. Germline CDR1 and CDR2: SNHLY and FYNNEI. CDR3 size: 16 residues. CDR3: CASSGSVPGINQPQHF. In nucleotides, the CDR3 is TGTGCCAGCAGTGGGTCAGTGCCAGGAATCAATCAGCCCCAGCATTTT. Filled out from reference TRBV2 and TRBJ1-5, the complete variable domain reads EPEVTQTPSHQVTQMGQEVILRCVPISNHLYFYWYRQILGQKVEFLVSFYNNEISEKSEIFDDQFSVERPDGSNFTLKIRSTKLEDSAMYFCASSGSVPGINQPQHFGDGTRLSIL.

J is TRBJ2-3 and V is TRBV10-1, with D maybe TRBD2 (7 bases). V was pared by 3 bases and J by 4 bases, with 14 bases between. The CDR3 runs to 15 residues. CDR1 WNHNN and CDR2 SYGVQD come from the germline V gene (reference sequence). The DNA for the CDR3 is TGCGCCAGCAGTGAAGGAACGGGGGGCTCAGATACGCAGTATTTT. It encodes CASSEGTGGSDTQYF.

This clone was seen a single time. The V and J genes are TRBV12-3 or TRBV12-4 and TRBJ1-2, with D perhaps TRBD1 (6 bases). The CDR3 is made up of 13 amino acids. Between the trimmed V and J ends, which lost 5 bases and 3 bases, there was a span of 10 bases. CDR3 sequence (DNA): TGTGCCAGCAGTGGGGACACCTACTATGGCTACACCTTC. This encodes CASSGDTYYGYTF.

This chain uses TRBV5-1 with TRBJ2-1; 9 nucleotides line up with TRBD1. CDR3 length equals 15 residues. Germline-derived CDR1 and CDR2 are SGHRS and YFSETQ. J was trimmed by 5 bases and V by 2 bases; bases with no gene match: 5. The chain's CDR3 is CASSFPGTGNNEQFF. CDR3 sequence (DNA): TGCGCCAGCAGCTTCCCCGGGACAGGGAACAATGAGCAGTTCTTC.